The entry that follows covers one T cell receptor (beta chain) sequence. V lost 3 bases, J lost 2 bases, and 7 bases lay in between. CDR1 DFQATT and CDR2 SNEGSKA come from the germline V gene (reference sequence). This CDR3 spans 12 amino acids. This sample was taken from a study of CD8 T cells in Susac syndrome. RNA amounts of roughly 0.5 to 1 ug underwent reverse transcription with random hexamers. TCRdb reprocessed the immunoSEQ multiplex PCR reads with MiXCR, giving one entry per CDR3 protein. The sample includes 150,000 to 250,000 distinct CDR3 sequences, more than 90% seen only once; the top ten take 0.093%.

This TCR derives from a human donor with multiple sclerosis. This rearrangement joins TRBV20-1 to TRBJ1-2; unclear D gene. The source material was CD4+ T cells from PBMCs. CDR3: CSASFENYGYTF. CDR3 DNA sequence: TGCAGTGCTAGTTTTGAGAACTATGGCTACACCTTC.